These 17 T cell receptor beta chains share one sample of origin, sequenced in a study of regulatory T cells in long-lasting Graves disease. Sequencing libraries for TCR beta were prepared with iRepertoire HTBI primers and Arm-PCR of CDR3 regions. MiXCR, applied by TCRdb to the multiplex PCR reads, yields one record per CDR3 protein. The sample lists a few hundred thousand distinct CDR3 sequences; about 10% were seen once. Regarding time point: newly diagnosed GD, antithyroid drugs for less than 3 months. The TCR library was made from RNA extracted from PBMCs. These sequences were also reported in another study, on T cells in Graves' hyperthyroidism and ophthalmopathy.

Sequencing was performed on peripheral blood mononuclear cells (PBMCs), taken at new diagnosis, from a patient treated with antithyroid drugs. These receptors all come from a woman aged 18-29 years with Graves disease.

This clonotype was detected a few times. One end of the junction fails to match germline, which may point to a read error. This chain joins TRBV29-1 and TRBJ2-6; tentatively, D is TRBD1 (5 bases). The germline V gene has CDR1 SQVTM and CDR2 ANQGSEA. This CDR3 spans 14 amino acids. The CDR3 protein is CSAKDGSGANALTF. The CDR3 DNA follows: TGCAGCGCGAAGGACGGGTCTGGGGCCAACGCCCTGACTTTC.

Concerning this clonotype: It may be a read error: a sequence one base away is much more abundant. The V gene is TRBV27, the J gene TRBJ2-2; 8 bases line up with TRBD2. Germline assignment: CDR1 MNHEY and CDR2 SMNVEV (reference sequence). This CDR3 region has 18 residues. V shed 4 bases and J 0 bases; nucleotides not matched to a gene: 10. The CDR3 reads CASSSLPSGRPNTGELFF. The CDR3 DNA reads TGTGCCAGCAGTTCCCTACCGAGCGGGAGACCGAACACCGGGGAGCTGTTTTTT.

In this sample, this clonotype turned up many times. CDR3 residues: CASNESPDRANYGYTF. Here the CDR3 DNA reads TGTGCCAGCAACGAATCCCCGGACAGGGCTAACTATGGCTACACCTTC. J is TRBJ1-2 and V is TRBV6-1; 8 bases line up with TRBD1. CDR3 length: 16 amino acids. Germline V gene sequence: CDR1 MNHNS, CDR2 SASEGT. V lost 7 bases and J lost 0; bases outside the gene matches: 10.

There are many counts of this clonotype. The chain has TRBV28 and TRBJ1-2; 7 bases are a match to TRBD1. The J segment lost 4 bases and the V segment lost 0 bases, leaving 14 bases of the junction unmatched. The CDR3 has 18 amino acids. The germline gives CDR1 MDHEN, CDR2 SYDVKM. For the CDR3, the DNA is TGTGCCAGCAGTTTATGGGTTGGTCGCGACAGGGAATTCTATGGCTACACCTTC. This codes for CASSLWVGRDREFYGYTF.

This clonotype was picked up many times. V is TRBV6-2 or TRBV6-3 and J is TRBJ1-1, with D possibly TRBD1 on 6 matching bases. This CDR3 spans 14 amino acids. CDR1 and CDR2 from the germline V gene are MNHEY and SVGEGT. V lost 2 bases and J lost 6, with 13 bases in between. The CDR3 here is CASSYDRWSPEAFF. Here the CDR3 DNA reads TGTGCCAGCAGTTACGACAGGTGGAGCCCTGAAGCTTTCTTT.

This clonotype was detected a few times. This chain connects TRBV9 to TRBJ1-5; a weak D match, TRBD1 (5 bases). The CDR3 contains 17 residues. V lost 4 bases to trimming and J lost 7 bases, with 24 bases between them. Germline CDR1 reads SGDLS; CDR2 reads YYNGEE. The CDR3 loop reads CASSPAHLGERYQPQHF. For the CDR3, the DNA is TGTGCCAGCAGCCCAGCGCACCTGGGGGAAAGGTACCAGCCCCAGCATTTT.

This clonotype came up many times. The chain recombines TRBV7-9 with TRBJ2-5; possibly TRBD2 for D (5 bases). With 3 bases removed from V and 2 bases from J, the gap between germline ends came to 7 bases. Per the germline V gene, CDR1 is SEHNR and CDR2 is FQNEAQ (reference sequence). CDR3 length: 13 residues. CDR3 protein: CASSLEEQETQYF. Here the CDR3 DNA reads TGTGCCAGCAGCTTGGAGGAGCAAGAGACCCAGTACTTC.

The genes are TRBV15 and TRBJ2-4; no clear D gene. Trimming stripped 0 bases from V and 0 bases from J, with 18 bases between. This CDR3 has 19 amino acids. Germline V CDR1 and CDR2: LNHNV, YYDKDF (reference sequence). CDR3 amino acids: CATSRDGVPTELAKNIQYF. DNA for the CDR3: TGTGCCACCAGCAGAGATGGGGTACCGACGGAGCTAGCCAAAAACATTCAGTACTTC.

This clonotype appeared many times. The chain employs TRBV15 and TRBJ2-3; D might be TRBD1 (5 bases). The CDR3 is 14 residues long. Germline V gene data show CDR1 as LNHNV and CDR2 as YYDKDF (reference sequence). V was trimmed by 5 bases and J by 7 bases, leaving 16 bases between them. The CDR3 region has the DNA TGTGCCACCAGCTCAGGACACAGCCAGAATACGCAGTATTTT. Its protein is CATSSGHSQNTQYF.

In its sample, this clonotype was seen many times. V is TRBV11-1 and J is TRBJ1-1; no firm D call. V was clipped by 2 bases and J by 7 bases, with 11 bases between them. Germline loops: CDR1 SGHAT, CDR2 FQDESV (reference sequence). There are 13 residues in the CDR3. The CDR3 sequence is CASSLKVVDEAFF. The CDR3 DNA is TGTGCCAGCAGCTTAAAAGTGGTCGATGAAGCTTTCTTT. The entire variable domain, with the rest obtained from reference TRBV11-1 and TRBJ1-1, is as follows: EAEVAQSPRYKITEKSQAVAFWCDPISGHATLYWYRQILGQGPELLVQFQDESVVDDSQLPKDRFSAERLKGVDSTLKIQPAELGDSAMYLCASSLKVVDEAFFGQGTRLTVV.

The chain carries TRBV7-3 and TRBJ2-7, with 11 bases matching TRBD1. The V gene end was trimmed by 8 bases and the J gene end by 1 base; junction bases not matched to a gene: 7. CDR3 length equals 15 residues. CDR1 and CDR2 (germline): SGHTA, FQGTGA. CDR3 coding DNA: TGTGCCAGCCGGCCCGGGACAGGGGGATCCTACGAGCAGTACTTC. Translation gives CASRPGTGGSYEQYF.

This clonotype was recorded at least ten times. This chain uses TRBV12-3 or TRBV12-4 with TRBJ1-5; D is unclear. The V end lost 4 bases, the J end lost 4 bases, and 5 bases lay between the germline ends. CDR3 length equals 12 residues. CDR3 coding DNA: TGTGCCAGCAGTTCCACAAATCAGCCCCAGCATTTT. This codes for CASSSTNQPQHF.

This clonotype was observed a handful of times. The chain recombines TRBV20-1 with TRBJ1-3; D gene unclear. The germline V gene encodes CDR1 DFQATT and CDR2 SNEGSKA (reference sequence). CDR3 size: 14 residues. Between the trimmed V and J ends, which lost 7 bases and 5 bases, there was a span of 18 bases. The CDR3 DNA sequence: TGCAGTGTAGGGCAGAACGACTACCGAAACACCATATATTTT. Amino acid sequence: CSVGQNDYRNTIYF.

This clonotype has only a few counts. The chain links TRBV13 to TRBJ1-1, with D uncertain. The V gene's germline CDR1 is PRHDT and CDR2 FYEKMQ (reference sequence). V was trimmed by 0 bases and J by 7 bases, leaving 9 bases between them. The CDR3 spans 13 residues. This CDR3 reads CASSLGLGGEAFF. CDR3 nucleotide sequence: TGTGCCAGCAGCTTAGGCTTAGGCGGTGAAGCTTTCTTT.

This clonotype was counted many times. V and J are TRBV12-3 or TRBV12-4 and TRBJ2-2; D is perhaps TRBD1 (6 bases). Trimming removed 4 bases from V and 1 base from J, with 16 bases in between. This CDR3 has 17 residues. CDR3 in DNA: TGTGCCAGCAGTTCGATTTCTGACAGGCTGAACACCGGGGAGCTGTTTTTT. This codes for CASSSISDRLNTGELFF.

This clonotype was found many times. The gene calls are TRBV10-3 and TRBJ1-2; possibly TRBD1 for D (6 bases). Per germline, CDR1 ENHRY and CDR2 SYGVKD. V lost 10 bases and J lost 7, with 16 bases in between. The CDR3 covers 12 residues. The chain's CDR3 is CATRRGLSGYTF. The CDR3, as DNA: TGTGCCACCCGGAGGGGGTTGAGTGGCTACACCTTC.

The gene calls are TRBV7-9 and TRBJ1-3; D uncertain. The length of the CDR3 is 13 residues. V was clipped by 6 bases and J by 2 bases, with 8 bases between them. Germline lookup yields CDR1 SEHNR and CDR2 FQNEAQ (reference sequence). CDR3 sequence: CASRGRAGNTIYF. The CDR3 DNA reads TGTGCCAGCAGGGGTAGGGCTGGAAACACCATATATTTT. Looking up the rest from reference TRBV7-9 and TRBJ1-3 gives the full variable domain: DTGVSQNPRHKITKRGQNVTFRCDPISEHNRLYWYRQTLGQGPEFLTYFQNEAQLEKSRLLSDRFSAERPKGSFSTLEIQRTEQGDSAMYLCASRGRAGNTIYFGEGSWLTVV.